This T cell receptor (beta chain) was sequenced in a study of regulatory T cells in long-lasting Graves disease (dated by TCRdb to the early 2020s). Regarding the complete study: Persistent Graves' disease was defined as antithyroid drug treatment for over 5 years with persistently positive TSH receptor autoantibodies. The study took place in China and was registered as a clinical trial. Persistent Graves' disease patients in the clinical cohort had taken antithyroid drugs for roughly 10 years on average. This study used TCR sequencing and RNA sequencing of peripheral blood to compare persistent Graves' disease patients against newly diagnosed Graves' disease patients. A total of about 33 samples were covered by TCR sequencing, comprising approximately 13 persistent and approximately 20 newly diagnosed Graves' disease patients. What the authors observed across the whole study: Persistent disease showed preferential use of TRBV28, TRBJ1-2 and TRBJ2-5, whereas newly diagnosed disease favored TRBV20-1 and TRBJ2-1. Sequencing and analysis were restricted to the TCR beta chain. Because the primary lesion, thyroid tissue, could not be accessed, the study looked at peripheral blood alone. Persistent patients shared more public clonotypes among themselves (over 2,500) than newly diagnosed patients did (roughly 920). As a limitation, the authors acknowledged that the small sample size may reduce accuracy. Lower TCR Shannon entropy and fewer highly expanded clones were observed in persistent Graves' disease patients than in newly diagnosed patients, which suggested clonal expansion.

The protocol used for the library was multiplex PCR. TCRdb shows the sequencer as Illumina HiSeq 4000. iRepertoire HTBI primers and Arm-PCR amplification of CDR3 regions were used to construct TCR beta libraries. Gel purification was performed on PCR products prior to sequencing. Per the original workflow: A total of around 66 TRBV and some 15 TRBJ segments were identified across samples and were used for gene usage analysis of CDR3 amino acid clonotypes. COPE and FqMerger were used to merge filtered high-quality paired reads into contigs. BLAST was used to align contigs to IMGT TRBV, TRBD and TRBJ reference genes, and CDR3 was defined according to IMGT. Highly expanded clones were defined as clonotypes with a frequency above 0.1%. Shannon entropy served as the measure of repertoire diversity, while the Gini coefficient captured V-J evenness. Clonotypes shared by more than one individual were considered public. TCRdb's own reprocessing of the public reads used fastp at Q25 and MiXCR and kept productive beta chains. CDR3 protein sequences are deduplicated, and each keeps its most common genes and DNA. These V and J calls are TCRdb output, not the study's own analysis. The sample table lists under 500,000 distinct CDR3 sequences, 20% of them with a count of one. The ten largest make up less than 25% of the sample.

This clonotype was detected only a few times. It has no known antigen specificity. Base qualities are missing; no much larger clone stands one base away. The CDR3, cysteine through phenylalanine, is 15 amino acids long. The only DNA kept is the CDR3, 45 bases in frame from the first base. The junction carries 28 bases between V and J, which are trimmed by 6 bases and 14 bases respectively. According to the germline V gene, CDR1 reads MNHNS and CDR2 reads SASEGT. The time point tag for this specimen amounts to: persistent/refractory GD, antithyroid drugs over 5 years with positive TRAb. For both TCR sequencing and RNA sequencing, RNA was extracted from PBMCs using TRIzol. The diagnosis of Graves' disease was made according to American Thyroid Association guidelines. Patients were recruited from an endocrinology department in Xi'an, China. Each patient gave approximately 9.7 milliliters of peripheral blood, collected in an EDTA anticoagulant tube. PBMCs were isolated by Ficoll Paque Plus density gradient separation without further T cell sorting. An Agilent 2100 Bioanalyzer and agarose gel were used to check RNA quality, and a NanoDrop 2000 was used to measure RNA concentration.

The clonotype originates from a female donor with Graves disease. Specimen: peripheral blood mononuclear cells (PBMCs), collected when the disease was refractory, from a patient treated with antithyroid drugs. The sequence joins TRBV6-1 to TRBJ2-5, with a tentative D call of TRBD1 or TRBD2, each matching 10 bases. The DNA sequence reads TGTGCCAGCAGAGAGACAGGGGGCCTAGCGGGAGTATTCTACTTC. This codes for CASRETGGLAGVFYF.